This T cell receptor (beta chain) was retrieved from a study of cytomegalovirus exposure and HLA in healthy donors. Germline V gene lookup returns CDR1 MGHRA and CDR2 YSYEKL. Trimming stripped 0 bases from V and 1 base from J, with 10 bases between. This CDR3 region has 16 residues. Study-level results: Cytomegalovirus status, reportedly, was diagnosed with high specificity and sensitivity by the classifier. TCR beta chains numbering more than 150 were designated cytomegalovirus-associated.

As concerns this clone: Its antigen is currently unknown.

Clones were read by immunoSEQ multiplex PCR, and TCRdb kept only the in-frame ones, dropping some. The top ten hold more than 0.9% of the sample, which has about 330,000 clones, roughly 87% seen once. The donors were members of the roughly 120-subject validation cohort (separate from the approximately 670-subject first cohort). V usage is TRBV4-1 and J usage is TRBJ2-1; D is uncertain. This receptor was obtained from a woman aged 25 to 39 in good health and CMV-seropositive. Sequencing was performed on PBMCs. CDR3 amino acids: CASSQDPGVSYNEQFF. The CDR3 DNA is TGCGCCAGCAGCCAAGATCCTGGGGTTTCCTACAATGAGCAGTTCTTC.